A single sample gave rise to the 10 T cell receptor beta chains below, sequenced in a study of shared clonotypes between healthy human individuals. Data came from immunoSEQ multiplex PCR; TCRdb stores just in-frame clones and leaves some out. The data contain fewer than 850,000 clones, roughly 96% of them seen just once; the ten biggest clones take up around 0.21%. The naive CD8 fraction comprised CD45RO-negative cells positively selected for CCR7 and excluded terminally differentiated effector memory CD45RA+ cells. The sequencing input was naive CD8+ T cells sorted from blood. The receptors shown here come from a young man in good health.

About this clone itself: Other nucleotide sequences in the sample specify the same CDR3. The V call is TRBV29-1, the J call TRBJ2-7; possibly TRBD2 for D (6 bases). Germline V CDR1 and CDR2: SQVTM, ANQGSEA. This CDR3 is built from 12 residues. Trimming removed 3 bases from V and 3 bases from J, with 9 bases in between. The CDR3 region is CSVEAEGYEQYF. For the CDR3, the DNA is TGCAGCGTTGAGGCGGAGGGCTACGAGCAGTACTTC.

V usage is TRBV9 and J usage is TRBJ2-1, with 7 positions matching TRBD2. Unmatched junction bases numbered 11, after V lost 6 bases and J lost 5 bases. The germline V gene has CDR1 SGDLS and CDR2 YYNGEE. CDR3 length equals 15 residues. This chain's CDR3 is CASMGEGGLNNEQFF. CDR3 bases: TGTGCCAGCATGGGAGAGGGAGGGCTGAACAATGAGCAGTTCTTC.

The V and J genes are TRBV5-8 and TRBJ2-1, with D possibly being TRBD1 (6 bases). Deletions cut 6 bases from V and 0 bases from J, with 13 bases between. The CDR3 runs 15 residues. CDR1 is SGHTS and CDR2 is YDEGEE in the germline V gene. In DNA, the CDR3 is TGTGCCAGCAACGTACAGGGTTTCTCCTACAATGAGCAGTTCTTC. Amino acid sequence: CASNVQGFSYNEQFF. The full variable domain, rest sourced from reference TRBV5-8 and TRBJ2-1, is EAGVTQSPTHLIKTRGQQATLRCSPISGHTSVYWYQQALGLGLQFLLWYDEGEERNRGNFPPRFSGRQFPNYSSELNVNALELEDSALYLCASNVQGFSYNEQFFGPGTRLTVL.

V is TRBV29-1 and J is TRBJ2-7; tentative D call: TRBD1 (6 bases). The V end lost 6 bases, the J end lost 2 bases, and 17 bases lay between the germline ends. CDR3 length equals 14 residues. The V gene's germline CDR1 is SQVTM and CDR2 ANQGSEA. For the CDR3, the DNA is TGCAGCGTAGTACAGGGAAGGACGGCCTACGAGCAGTACTTC. Its translation is CSVVQGRTAYEQYF.

The CDR3 region is CASSEMGGFGSGNTIYF. The CDR3, as DNA: TGTGCCAGCAGCGAAATGGGGGGTTTCGGGTCAGGAAACACCATATATTTT. The chain recombines TRBV11-2 with TRBJ1-3; possibly TRBD1 for D (5 bases). The CDR3 runs 17 residues. The germline V gene has CDR1 SGHAT and CDR2 FQNNGV. V gave up 5 bases and J gave up 4 bases, with 21 bases separating them.

Points on this clone: Other DNA sequences in this specimen translate into the identical CDR3. J is TRBJ1-2 and V is TRBV11-2, with D unresolved. The CDR3 covers 13 residues. Germline CDR1 SGHAT, CDR2 FQNNGV. Trimming removed 1 base at V and 0 bases at J, with 3 bases between. CDR3 DNA: TGTGCCAGCAGCTTAGTCACTAACTATGGCTACACCTTC. Translating gives CASSLVTNYGYTF.

The table lists this clone with a count of one. V is TRBV27 and J is TRBJ2-7; 7 nucleotides line up with TRBD1. V dropped 5 bases and J dropped 0; count of bases not matched to a gene: 4. The CDR3 has 14 amino acids. Germline V gene lookup returns CDR1 MNHEY and CDR2 SMNVEV (reference sequence). The CDR3 is CASSPGDSSYEQYF. The CDR3 DNA is TGTGCCAGCAGTCCCGGGGACAGCTCCTACGAGCAGTACTTC.

The chain joins TRBV7-9 to TRBJ1-2; TRBD1 is a possible D gene (5 bases). Trimming removed 8 bases at V and 2 bases at J, with 18 bases between. The CDR3 extends over 15 amino acids. In germline, CDR1 is SEHNR, CDR2 FQNEAQ (reference sequence). The CDR3 region has the DNA TGTGCCAGCGAAGCGGGGGGAGGGCGCAACTATGGCTACACCTTC. Translating gives CASEAGGGRNYGYTF.

V gene TRBV6-6 combines with J gene TRBJ1-3; D might be TRBD1 (5 bases). With 8 bases removed from V and 0 bases from J, the gap between germline ends came to 11 bases. Germline CDR1 reads MNHNY; CDR2 reads SVGAGI (reference sequence). The CDR3 runs to 14 residues. The CDR3 spells CASETGISGNTIYF. CDR3 sequence (DNA): TGTGCCAGCGAAACAGGAATCTCTGGAAACACCATATATTTT.

This clone appeared a few times. V usage is TRBV30 and J usage is TRBJ1-1; D gene unclear. Per germline, CDR1 GTSNPN and CDR2 SVGIG (reference sequence). The V end was cut by 2 bases, the J end by 0 bases, with 16 bases between. The CDR3 is made up of 16 amino acids. This CDR3 is CAWSPRAGKMNTEAFF. Here the CDR3 DNA reads TGTGCCTGGAGTCCCCGGGCAGGAAAAATGAACACTGAAGCTTTCTTT.